This T cell receptor (beta chain) was identified in a study of regulatory T cells in long-lasting Graves disease. Regarding the study as a whole: TRBV28, TRBJ1-2 and TRBJ2-5 were favored in persistent disease.

Libraries of TCR beta came from iRepertoire HTBI primers plus Arm-PCR of CDR3 regions. TCRdb re-derived calls from the multiplex PCR reads in MiXCR, one entry per CDR3 protein. The data show about 620,000 distinct CDR3 sequences, roughly 15% seen once. The CDR3 sequence is 14 residues long. With V trimmed by 3 bases and J by 4 bases, 3 bases remained unmatched. Per the germline V gene, CDR1 is DFQATT and CDR2 is SNEGSKA (reference sequence). The sample's time point: newly diagnosed GD, antithyroid drugs for less than 3 months. There was RNA extracted from PBMCs, and the TCR library was made from it. This clonotype was seen repeatedly, ten times or more. As yet, its antigen is unknown. These data also formed part of another study, on T cells in Graves' hyperthyroidism and ophthalmopathy. In that study: For Graves' hyperthyroidism to be stable, ophthalmopathy could not progress within 18 months. Using the HTBI primer set, a first-round RT-PCR was run on the TCR CDR3.

The V call is TRBV20-1, the J call TRBJ2-1; 10 bases agree with TRBD2. This receptor was obtained from a woman in her 30s with Graves disease. The starting material was peripheral blood mononuclear cells (PBMCs), obtained at new diagnosis, from a patient treated with antithyroid drugs. The CDR3 DNA is TGCAGTGCTAGGAAAGCGGGAGGGTACAATGAGCAGTTCTTC. Its translation is CSARKAGGYNEQFF.